The 20 T cell receptor beta chains below all came from one sample that was sequenced in a study of cytotoxic CD8 clonotypes in ibrutinib-treated CLL. TCRdb's copy holds only in-frame clones and misses some; the assay was immunoSEQ multiplex PCR. The repertoire consists of more than 110,000 clones, with 76% occurring once and the leading ten covering about 4.7%. The source was PBMCs, collected after 24 months of ibrutinib treatment. The receptors derive from a human donor with chronic lymphocytic leukemia.

This clone was seen only once. This chain connects TRBV23-1 to TRBJ1-1; D is ambiguous. TRBV23-1 is known as an ORF, though its function is uncertain. CDR3 length equals 18 residues. Trimming cost V 0 bases and J 2 bases, with 19 bases left between them. CDR3: CASSQSPDGDLRNTEAFF. The CDR3, as DNA: TGCGCCAGCAGTCAATCCCCTGACGGAGACCTACGTAACACTGAAGCTTTCTTT.

V is TRBV10-3 and J is TRBJ2-1, with TRBD2 matching over 10 bases. Germline lookup yields CDR1 ENHRY and CDR2 SYGVKD. J lost 2 bases, V lost 4 bases, and 11 bases had no gene match. There are 18 residues in the CDR3. CDR3 loop: CAISGRIGTSEPYNEQFF. In DNA, the CDR3 is TGTGCCATCAGTGGCCGGATTGGGACTAGCGAGCCCTACAATGAGCAGTTCTTC.

This clone turned up a few times. The V gene is TRBV7-9, the J gene TRBJ2-3, with 9 bases matching TRBD1. J gave up 7 bases and V 5 bases, and 10 bases lay outside the gene matches. From germline, CDR1 is SEHNR and CDR2 FQNEAQ (reference sequence). CDR3 length equals 15 residues. CDR3 bases: TGTGCCAGCAGCCCCGGGACAGGGCCCCCTCATACGCAGTATTTT. This translates into CASSPGTGPPHTQYF.

The gene calls are TRBV6-5 and TRBJ1-2; 10 nucleotides match TRBD1. V was clipped by 6 bases and J by 4 bases; unmatched bases: 8. The CDR3 loop spans 15 amino acids. Germline V gives CDR1 MNHEY, CDR2 SVGAGI. In DNA form, the CDR3 reads TGTGCCAGCAGGCCGACAGGGGGCGGAGGCTATGGCTACACCTTC. It translates to CASRPTGGGGYGYTF.

This clone was seen only a few times. J is TRBJ1-2 and V is TRBV2, with D tentatively TRBD1 (5 bases). The germline V gene encodes CDR1 SNHLY and CDR2 FYNNEI. Trimming cost V 2 bases and J 4 bases, with 14 bases left between them. The CDR3 consists of 15 residues. The CDR3 is CASSERSDIFYGYTF. CDR3 nucleotide sequence: TGTGCCAGCAGTGAACGGTCGGACATATTCTATGGCTACACCTTC.

J is TRBJ2-7 and V is TRBV10-3; a possible D gene is TRBD2 (7 bases). Trimming removed 10 bases at V and 9 bases at J, with 22 bases between. Germline V gene sequence: CDR1 ENHRY, CDR2 SYGVKD. This CDR3 is 13 amino acids long. CDR3 coding DNA: TGTGCCACCCAAGGAGGGGGGGACTTGGGGCAGTACTTC. Its protein product is CATQGGGDLGQYF.

V and J are TRBV10-3 and TRBJ2-7; 8 nucleotides match TRBD2. CDR1 is ENHRY, CDR2 SYGVKD, per germline. The CDR3 has 15 amino acids. The V gene end was trimmed by 3 bases and the J gene end by 3 bases; junction bases not matched to a gene: 7. CDR3 residues: CAISDPREGRYEQYF. Here the CDR3 DNA reads TGTGCCATCAGTGACCCACGGGAGGGCCGCTACGAGCAGTACTTC.

This clone was found a few times. The gene calls are TRBV19 and TRBJ1-5, with a tentative D call TRBD1 (5 bases). In germline, CDR1 is LNHDA, CDR2 SQIVND (reference sequence). CDR3 length equals 14 residues. Deletions cut 4 bases from V and 2 bases from J, with 9 bases between. The CDR3 loop is CASSRSGGNQPQHF. DNA of the CDR3: TGTGCCAGTAGTAGATCGGGGGGCAATCAGCCCCAGCATTTT.

This clone was seen just once. The genes are TRBV9 and TRBJ1-4, with TRBD1 matching over 8 bases. This CDR3 comprises 14 residues. The germline V gene has CDR1 SGDLS and CDR2 YYNGEE. After removal of 6 bases from V and 5 bases from J, the junction contained 6 bases not matched to a gene. DNA for the CDR3: TGTGCCAGCAATTCCGGGACAGGAAATGAAAAACTGTTTTTT. Amino acid sequence: CASNSGTGNEKLFF. Full variable domain (remainder filled in from reference TRBV9 and TRBJ1-4): DSGVTQTPKHLITATGQRVTLRCSPRSGDLSVYWYQQSLDQGLQFLIQYYNGEERAKGNILERFSAQQFPDLHSELNLSSLELGDSALYFCASNSGTGNEKLFFGSGTQLSVL.

On this clone: Within the sample, other DNA sequences also encode this same CDR3. V usage is TRBV6-5 and J usage is TRBJ2-7, with a tentative D call TRBD2 (5 bases). Germline V gene sequence: CDR1 MNHEY, CDR2 SVGAGI. CDR3 size: 13 residues. The germline V and J ends were trimmed by 2 bases and 3 bases, with 8 bases remaining between them. CDR3 region: CASSYKGGYEQYF. The DNA for the CDR3 is TGTGCCAGCAGTTACAAAGGAGGCTACGAGCAGTACTTC.

This clone appeared once. This chain uses TRBV28 with TRBJ2-7, with TRBD2 matching over 13 bases. The junction had 13 bases not matched to a gene; V was cut back by 8 bases and J by 3 bases. The germline CDR1 and CDR2 sequences are MDHEN and SYDVKM. The CDR3 is 17 residues long. CDR3 bases: TGTGCCAGCCCCCCTGGGGGACTAGCGGGAATGGGCTACGAGCAGTACTTC. Translation: CASPPGGLAGMGYEQYF. Full variable domain (rest looked up from reference TRBV28 and TRBJ2-7): DVKVTQSSRYLVKRTGEKVFLECVQDMDHENMFWYRQDPGLGLRLIYFSYDVKMKEKGDIPEGYSVSREKKERFSLILESASTNQTSMYLCASPPGGLAGMGYEQYFGPGTRLTVT.

Here the CDR3 DNA reads TGCAGCGTCCAAGACAGAGAAAATTCACCCCTCCACTTT. It translates to CSVQDRENSPLHF. The rearrangement uses TRBV29-1 and TRBJ1-6; a possible D gene is TRBD1 (5 bases). Germline V lookup: CDR1 SQVTM, CDR2 ANQGSEA. This CDR3 spans 13 amino acids. Trimming removed 6 bases at V and 7 bases at J, with 13 bases between.

The chain employs TRBV7-8 and TRBJ2-5; D gene ambiguous. This CDR3 region has 15 residues. Deletions cut 5 bases from V and 5 bases from J, with 18 bases between. Germline CDR1 SGHVS, CDR2 FQNEAQ. CDR3 nucleotide sequence: TGTGCCAGCAGCCTGTTGCTATCCCGTGGGGAGACCCAGTACTTC. Its translation is CASSLLLSRGETQYF. Based on the CDR3 plus reference TRBV7-8 and TRBJ2-5, the full variable domain is GAGVSQSPRYKVAKRGQDVALRCDPISGHVSLFWYQQALGQGPEFLTYFQNEAQLDKSGLPSDRFFAERPEGSVSTLKIQRTQQEDSAVYLCASSLLLSRGETQYFGPGTRLLVL.

V usage is TRBV6-5 and J usage is TRBJ1-2, with TRBD1 matching 8 bases. The CDR3 is 16 amino acids. V lost 0 bases to trimming and J lost 5 bases; unmatched junction nucleotides: 8. The germline V gene encodes CDR1 MNHEY and CDR2 SVGAGI. The CDR3: CASSYSRGRLGYGYTF. CDR3 nucleotide sequence: TGTGCCAGCAGTTACTCCAGGGGGCGGCTCGGGTATGGCTACACCTTC.

The genes are TRBV9 and TRBJ2-1; D possibly uses TRBD1 or TRBD2 (5 bases each). Trimming cost V 3 bases and J 10 bases, with 17 bases left between them. Germline V gives CDR1 SGDLS, CDR2 YYNGEE. This CDR3 is 14 amino acids long. The CDR3 reads CASSEGTPTREQFF. The CDR3 region has the DNA TGTGCCAGCAGCGAGGGGACCCCCACCAGGGAGCAGTTCTTC. The full variable domain, completed using reference TRBV9 and TRBJ2-1, is DSGVTQTPKHLITATGQRVTLRCSPRSGDLSVYWYQQSLDQGLQFLIQYYNGEERAKGNILERFSAQQFPDLHSELNLSSLELGDSALYFCASSEGTPTREQFFGPGTRLTVL.

The V gene is TRBV9, the J gene TRBJ1-1; D is undetermined. With 0 bases removed from V and 6 bases from J, the gap between germline ends came to 9 bases. The CDR3 has 13 residues. Looked up from germline, CDR1 is SGDLS and CDR2 is YYNGEE. DNA of the CDR3: TGTGCCAGCAGCGTAGGGCCCCTCGCTGAAGCTTTCTTT. It specifies CASSVGPLAEAFF.

The V and J genes are TRBV20-1 and TRBJ2-5; no reliable D call. Germline lookup yields CDR1 DFQATT and CDR2 SNEGSKA (reference sequence). With 6 bases removed from V and 2 bases from J, the gap between germline ends came to 7 bases. The CDR3 contains 11 residues. The CDR3 DNA follows: TGCAGTGCCGAACAACAAGAGACCCAGTACTTC. Translation gives CSAEQQETQYF.

The chain links TRBV4-1 to TRBJ2-7; the D gene is possibly TRBD2 (5 bases). The CDR3 extends over 16 amino acids. Per the germline V gene, CDR1 is MGHRA and CDR2 is YSYEKL. The germline V and J ends were trimmed by 1 base and 0 bases, with 13 bases remaining between them. CDR3 sequence: CASSQAGIPGSYEQYF. CDR3 in DNA: TGCGCCAGCAGCCAAGCCGGGATCCCGGGCTCCTACGAGCAGTACTTC.

The rearrangement links TRBV14 to TRBJ2-2; perhaps TRBD2 as D (6 bases). The V and J ends lost 1 base and 3 bases respectively, with 12 bases between them. This CDR3 has 16 amino acids. Germline CDR1 is SGHDN and CDR2 is FVKESK. CDR3 DNA: TGTGCCAGCAGCCAAGTTGGGGGACTCTACACCGGGGAGCTGTTTTTT. It encodes CASSQVGGLYTGELFF. Full variable domain (outside the CDR3, taken from reference TRBV14 and TRBJ2-2): EAGVTQFPSHSVIEKGQTVTLRCDPISGHDNLYWYRRVMGKEIKFLLHFVKESKQDESGMPNNRFLAERTGGTYSTLKVQPAELEDSGVYFCASSQVGGLYTGELFFGEGSRLTVL.

The genes are TRBV18 and TRBJ1-2, with 8 bases lining up with TRBD1. The germline gives CDR1 KGHSH, CDR2 LQKENI. Trimming cost V 2 bases and J 6 bases; bases outside gene matches: 11. The CDR3 covers 16 residues. The chain's CDR3 is CASSPTVGQGANGYTF. The CDR3 region has the DNA TGTGCCAGCTCACCAACGGTCGGCCAGGGGGCAAATGGCTACACCTTC.